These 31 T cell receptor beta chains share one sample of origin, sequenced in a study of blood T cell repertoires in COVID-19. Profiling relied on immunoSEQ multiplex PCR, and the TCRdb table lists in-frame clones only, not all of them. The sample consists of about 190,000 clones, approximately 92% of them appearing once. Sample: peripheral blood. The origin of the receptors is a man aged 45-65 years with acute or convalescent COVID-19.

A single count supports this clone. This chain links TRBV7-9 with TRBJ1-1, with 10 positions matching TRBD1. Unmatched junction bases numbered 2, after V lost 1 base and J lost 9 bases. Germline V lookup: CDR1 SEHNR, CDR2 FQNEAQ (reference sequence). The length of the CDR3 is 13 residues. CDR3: CASSLGQGAKAFF. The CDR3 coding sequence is TGTGCCAGCAGCTTAGGACAGGGGGCTAAAGCTTTCTTT. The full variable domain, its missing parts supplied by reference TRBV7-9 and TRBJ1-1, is DTGVSQNPRHKITKRGQNVTFRCDPISEHNRLYWYRQTLGQGPEFLTYFQNEAQLEKSRLLSDRFSAERPKGSFSTLEIQRTEQGDSAMYLCASSLGQGAKAFFGQGTRLTVV.

The CDR3 here is CAWSVGRRVPQHF. The CDR3 region has the DNA TGTGCCTGGAGTGTTGGGCGGAGGGTGCCCCAGCATTTT. The chain is built from TRBV30 and TRBJ1-5; D ambiguous. The CDR3 is made up of 13 amino acids. V was trimmed by 0 bases and J by 9 bases, leaving 12 bases between them. The germline gives CDR1 GTSNPN, CDR2 SVGIG (reference sequence).

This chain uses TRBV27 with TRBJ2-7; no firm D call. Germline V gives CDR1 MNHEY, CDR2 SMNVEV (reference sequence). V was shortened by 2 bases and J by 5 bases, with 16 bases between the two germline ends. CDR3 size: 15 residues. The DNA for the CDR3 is TGTGCCAGCAGTTTAAGAGCATCCCATCCCCACGAGCAGTACTTC. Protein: CASSLRASHPHEQYF.

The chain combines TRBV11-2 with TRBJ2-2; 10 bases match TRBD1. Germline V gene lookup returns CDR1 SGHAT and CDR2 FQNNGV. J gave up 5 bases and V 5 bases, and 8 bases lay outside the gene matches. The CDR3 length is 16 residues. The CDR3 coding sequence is TGTGCCAGCAGCCCGATGGGACAGGGGATTACCGGGGAGCTGTTTTTT. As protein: CASSPMGQGITGELFF.

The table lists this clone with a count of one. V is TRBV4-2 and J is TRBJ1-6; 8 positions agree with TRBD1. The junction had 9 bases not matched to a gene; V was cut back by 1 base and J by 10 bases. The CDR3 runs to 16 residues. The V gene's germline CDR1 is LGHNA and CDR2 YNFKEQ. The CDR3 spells CASSQGRTGLTSPLHF. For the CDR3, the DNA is TGTGCCAGCAGCCAAGGGCGGACAGGGTTAACCTCACCCCTCCACTTT.

Written as DNA, the CDR3 is TGTGCCAGCAGTTTAGAGCGGGTTCCCCAAGCTTTCTTT. This translates into CASSLERVPQAFF. V and J are TRBV28 and TRBJ1-1; D remains ambiguous. Germline CDR1 MDHEN, CDR2 SYDVKM. The CDR3 loop spans 13 amino acids. The V end lost 2 bases, the J end lost 9 bases, and 13 bases lay between the germline ends.

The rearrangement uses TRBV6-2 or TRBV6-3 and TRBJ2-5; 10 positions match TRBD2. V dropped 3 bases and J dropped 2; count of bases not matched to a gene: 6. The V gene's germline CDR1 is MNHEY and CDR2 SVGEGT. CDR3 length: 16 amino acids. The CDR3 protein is CASSYGLAGAQETQYF. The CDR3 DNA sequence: TGTGCCAGCAGTTATGGGCTAGCGGGAGCTCAAGAGACCCAGTACTTC.

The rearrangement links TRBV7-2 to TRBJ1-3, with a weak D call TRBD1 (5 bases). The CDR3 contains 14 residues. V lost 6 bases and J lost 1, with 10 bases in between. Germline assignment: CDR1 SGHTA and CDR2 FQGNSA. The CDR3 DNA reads TGTGCCAGCAGACTAGCAGGGTCTGGAAACACCATATATTTT. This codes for CASRLAGSGNTIYF.

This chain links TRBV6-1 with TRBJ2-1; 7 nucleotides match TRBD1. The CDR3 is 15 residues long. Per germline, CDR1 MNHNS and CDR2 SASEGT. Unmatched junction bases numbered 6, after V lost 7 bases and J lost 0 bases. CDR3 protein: CASTPDRSSYNEQFF. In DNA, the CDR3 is TGTGCCAGCACCCCGGACAGGTCCTCCTACAATGAGCAGTTCTTC.

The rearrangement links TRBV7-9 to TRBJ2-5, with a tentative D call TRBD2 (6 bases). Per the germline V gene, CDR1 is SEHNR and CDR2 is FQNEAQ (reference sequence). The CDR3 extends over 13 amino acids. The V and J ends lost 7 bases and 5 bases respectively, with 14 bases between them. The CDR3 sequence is CASTPLGRETQYF. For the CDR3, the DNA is TGTGCCAGCACCCCTCTAGGGAGGGAGACCCAGTACTTC.

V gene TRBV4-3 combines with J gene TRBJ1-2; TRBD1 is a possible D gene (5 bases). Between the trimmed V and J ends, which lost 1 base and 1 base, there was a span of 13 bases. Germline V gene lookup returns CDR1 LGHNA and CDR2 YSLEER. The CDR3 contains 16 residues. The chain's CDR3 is CASSQANSGINYGYTF. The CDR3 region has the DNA TGCGCCAGCAGCCAAGCAAATTCAGGGATTAACTATGGCTACACCTTC.

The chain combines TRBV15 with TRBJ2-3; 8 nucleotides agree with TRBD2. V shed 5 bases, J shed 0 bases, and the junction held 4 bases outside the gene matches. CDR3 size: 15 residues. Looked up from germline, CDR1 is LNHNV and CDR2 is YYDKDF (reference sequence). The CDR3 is CATSRTSGSTDTQYF. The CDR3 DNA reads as TGTGCCACCAGCCGTACTAGCGGTAGCACAGATACGCAGTATTTT.

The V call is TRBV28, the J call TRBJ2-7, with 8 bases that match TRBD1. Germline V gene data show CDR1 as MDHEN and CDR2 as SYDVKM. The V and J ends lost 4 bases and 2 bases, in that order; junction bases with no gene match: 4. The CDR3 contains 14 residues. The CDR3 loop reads CASSSGQGTYEQYF. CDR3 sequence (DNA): TGTGCCAGCAGTTCCGGACAGGGTACCTACGAGCAGTACTTC.

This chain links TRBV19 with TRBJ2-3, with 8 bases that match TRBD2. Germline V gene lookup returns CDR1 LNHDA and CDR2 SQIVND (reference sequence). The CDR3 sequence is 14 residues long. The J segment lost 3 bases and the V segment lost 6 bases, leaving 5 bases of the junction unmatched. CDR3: CASRSRGGTDTQYF. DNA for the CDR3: TGTGCCAGTAGATCCCGCGGGGGGACAGATACGCAGTATTTT.

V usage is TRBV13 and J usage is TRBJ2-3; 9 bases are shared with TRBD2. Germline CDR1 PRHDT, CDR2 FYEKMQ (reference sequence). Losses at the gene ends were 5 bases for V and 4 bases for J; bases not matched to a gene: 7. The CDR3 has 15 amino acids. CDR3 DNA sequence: TGTGCCAGCAGCCTCCCAGGACTAGCGTCAGATACGCAGTATTTT. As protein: CASSLPGLASDTQYF.

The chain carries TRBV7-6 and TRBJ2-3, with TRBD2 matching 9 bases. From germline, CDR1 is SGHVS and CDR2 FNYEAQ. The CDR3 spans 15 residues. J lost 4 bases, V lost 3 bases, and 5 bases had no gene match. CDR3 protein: CASSFRSGSADTQYF. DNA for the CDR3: TGTGCCAGCAGCTTCCGTAGCGGGAGTGCAGATACGCAGTATTTT.

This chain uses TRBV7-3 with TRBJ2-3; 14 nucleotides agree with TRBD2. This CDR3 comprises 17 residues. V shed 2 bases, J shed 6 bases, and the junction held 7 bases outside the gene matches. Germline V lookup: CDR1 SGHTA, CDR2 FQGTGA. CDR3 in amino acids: CASSLQPGLAGADTQYF. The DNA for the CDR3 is TGTGCCAGCAGCTTACAACCGGGACTAGCGGGAGCGGATACGCAGTATTTT. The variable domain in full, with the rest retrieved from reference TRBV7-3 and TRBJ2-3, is GAGVSQTPSNKVTEKGKYVELRCDPISGHTALYWYRQSLGQGPEFLIYFQGTGAADDSGLPNDRFFAVRPEGSVSTLKIQRTERGDSAVYLCASSLQPGLAGADTQYFGPGTRLTVL.

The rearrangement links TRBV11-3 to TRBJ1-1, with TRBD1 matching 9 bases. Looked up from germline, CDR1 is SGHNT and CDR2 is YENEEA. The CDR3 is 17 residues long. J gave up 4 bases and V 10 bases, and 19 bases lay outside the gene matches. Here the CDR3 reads CATDTFRDRDVSTEAFF. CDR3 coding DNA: TGTGCCACAGATACTTTCCGGGACAGGGATGTGAGCACTGAAGCTTTCTTT.

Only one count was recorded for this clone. The DNA of the CDR3 is TGTGCCAGCAGTGAAAGGGTAGCGGGGGGACGTTACTACAATGAGCAGTTCTTC. Amino acid sequence: CASSERVAGGRYYNEQFF. The gene calls are TRBV2 and TRBJ2-1, with TRBD2 identical over 10 bases. V shed 2 bases, J shed 3 bases, and the junction held 10 bases outside the gene matches. This CDR3 contains 18 residues. Germline V gives CDR1 SNHLY, CDR2 FYNNEI.

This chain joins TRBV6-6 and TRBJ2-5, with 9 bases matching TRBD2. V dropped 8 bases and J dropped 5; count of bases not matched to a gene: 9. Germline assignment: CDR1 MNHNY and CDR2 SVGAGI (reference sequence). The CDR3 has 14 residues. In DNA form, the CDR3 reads TGTGCCAGCGTCGGCGGGGGGGCCGGGGAGACCCAGTACTTC. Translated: CASVGGGAGETQYF.

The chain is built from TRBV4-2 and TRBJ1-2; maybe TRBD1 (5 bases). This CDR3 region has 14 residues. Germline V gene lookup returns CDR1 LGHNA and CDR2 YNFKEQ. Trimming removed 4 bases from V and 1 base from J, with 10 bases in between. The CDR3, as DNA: TGTGCCAGCAGCCGTACGGGGGGTAACTATGGCTACACCTTC. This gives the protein CASSRTGGNYGYTF.

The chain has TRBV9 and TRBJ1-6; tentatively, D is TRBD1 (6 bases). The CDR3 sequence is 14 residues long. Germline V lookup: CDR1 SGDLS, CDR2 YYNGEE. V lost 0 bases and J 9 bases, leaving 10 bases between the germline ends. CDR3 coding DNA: TGTGCCAGCAGCGTAGGACAGGCATTTTCACCCCTCCACTTT. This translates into CASSVGQAFSPLHF.

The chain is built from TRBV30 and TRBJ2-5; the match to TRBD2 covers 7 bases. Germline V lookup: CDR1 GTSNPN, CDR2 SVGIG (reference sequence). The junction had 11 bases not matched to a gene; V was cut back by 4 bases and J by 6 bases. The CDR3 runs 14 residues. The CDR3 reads CAWKGGGGGKTQYF. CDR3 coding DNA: TGTGCCTGGAAAGGCGGGGGAGGTGGCAAGACCCAGTACTTC.

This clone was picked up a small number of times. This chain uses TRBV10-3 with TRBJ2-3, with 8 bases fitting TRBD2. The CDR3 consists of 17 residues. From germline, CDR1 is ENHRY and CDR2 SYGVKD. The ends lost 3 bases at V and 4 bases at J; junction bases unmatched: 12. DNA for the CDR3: TGTGCCATCAGTGAAGGGTCGTTAGCGGGGTGGTCAGATACGCAGTATTTT. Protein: CAISEGSLAGWSDTQYF.

The CDR3 here is CASSLLQGNQETQYF. The CDR3 nucleotides are TGTGCCAGCAGCTTGTTACAGGGGAACCAAGAGACCCAGTACTTC. V is TRBV5-4 and J is TRBJ2-5; 7 positions agree with TRBD1. The germline V gene encodes CDR1 SGHNT and CDR2 YYREEE (reference sequence). Losses at the gene ends were 1 base for V and 0 bases for J; bases not matched to a gene: 3. The CDR3 covers 15 residues. The variable domain in full, completed from reference TRBV5-4 and TRBJ2-5, reads ETGVTQSPTHLIKTRGQQVTLRCSSQSGHNTVSWYQQALGQGPQFIFQYYREEENGRGNFPPRFSGLQFPNYSSELNVNALELDDSALYLCASSLLQGNQETQYFGPGTRLLVL.

CDR3 in amino acids: CAISETGGGWTSYEQYF. DNA of the CDR3: TGTGCCATCAGTGAGACAGGGGGCGGGTGGACTTCCTACGAGCAGTACTTC. V usage is TRBV10-3 and J usage is TRBJ2-7; 9 bases are a match to TRBD1. The CDR3 runs to 17 residues. Germline CDR1 and CDR2: ENHRY and SYGVKD. After removal of 2 bases from V and 1 base from J, the junction contained 9 bases not matched to a gene.

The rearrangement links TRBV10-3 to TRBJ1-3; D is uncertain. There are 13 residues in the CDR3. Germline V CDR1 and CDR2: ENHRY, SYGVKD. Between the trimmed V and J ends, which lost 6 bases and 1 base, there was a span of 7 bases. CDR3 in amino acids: CAIRANSGNTIYF. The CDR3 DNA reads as TGTGCCATCAGGGCAAATTCTGGAAACACCATATATTTT.

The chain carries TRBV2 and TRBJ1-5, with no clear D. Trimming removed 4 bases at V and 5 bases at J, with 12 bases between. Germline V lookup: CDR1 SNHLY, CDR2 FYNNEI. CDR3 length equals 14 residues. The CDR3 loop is CASSGAVADQPQHF. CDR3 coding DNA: TGTGCCAGCAGTGGGGCTGTGGCTGATCAGCCCCAGCATTTT. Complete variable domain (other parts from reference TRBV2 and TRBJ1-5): EPEVTQTPSHQVTQMGQEVILRCVPISNHLYFYWYRQILGQKVEFLVSFYNNEISEKSEIFDDQFSVERPDGSNFTLKIRSTKLEDSAMYFCASSGAVADQPQHFGDGTRLSIL.

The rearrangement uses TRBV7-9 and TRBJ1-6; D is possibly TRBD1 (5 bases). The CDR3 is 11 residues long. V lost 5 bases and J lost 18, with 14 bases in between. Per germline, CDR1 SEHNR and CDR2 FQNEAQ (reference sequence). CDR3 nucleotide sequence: TGTGCCAGCAGCCTGGGGGACTCCCCCCACTTT. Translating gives CASSLGDSPHF.

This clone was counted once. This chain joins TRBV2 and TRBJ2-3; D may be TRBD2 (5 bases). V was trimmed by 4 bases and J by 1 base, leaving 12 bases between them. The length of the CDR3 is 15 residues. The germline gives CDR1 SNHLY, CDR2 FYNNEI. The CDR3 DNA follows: TGTGCCAGCAGTGTATCCGGAGGAGGCACAGATACGCAGTATTTT. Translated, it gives CASSVSGGGTDTQYF.

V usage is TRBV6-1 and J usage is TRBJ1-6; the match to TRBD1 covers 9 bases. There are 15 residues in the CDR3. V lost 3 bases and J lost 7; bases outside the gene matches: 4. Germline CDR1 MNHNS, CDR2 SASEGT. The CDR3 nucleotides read TGTGCCAGCAGTGACACAGGGGGCCTCAATTCACCCCTCCACTTT. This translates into CASSDTGGLNSPLHF.